This passage covers 13 T cell receptor beta chains from one sample sequenced in a study of cytomegalovirus exposure and HLA in healthy donors. Primers: 60 Vbeta forward and 13 Jbeta reverse. This table comes from immunoSEQ multiplex PCR, and its TCRdb copy is limited to in-frame clones, with some not included. This sample has some 110,000 clones, with about 70% found just once. The sample consisted of PBMCs. The receptors here all came from a woman aged 25-40 years in good health and CMV-seronegative.

The chain recombines TRBV18 with TRBJ1-1; D may be TRBD1 (5 bases). The CDR3 totals 17 residues. Trimming cost V 2 bases and J 0 bases, with 16 bases left between them. Germline V gives CDR1 KGHSH, CDR2 LQKENI. The CDR3, as DNA: TGTGCCAGCTCACCAAAGTTACAGGTTCCCATGAACACTGAAGCTTTCTTT. This gives the protein CASSPKLQVPMNTEAFF.

V gene TRBV11-1 combines with J gene TRBJ2-2, with a weak D call TRBD2 (6 bases). Germline V CDR1 and CDR2: SGHAT, FQDESV (reference sequence). The CDR3 is 16 amino acids. The germline V and J ends were trimmed by 8 bases and 6 bases, with 22 bases remaining between them. The CDR3 is CASGARGINRPGELFF. The CDR3 DNA follows: TGTGCCAGCGGCGCCCGGGGGATTAACCGACCCGGGGAGCTGTTTTTT.

The chain links TRBV6-6 to TRBJ1-1; D not certain. V was shortened by 2 bases and J by 4 bases, with 8 bases between the two germline ends. The CDR3 consists of 13 residues. CDR1 is MNHNY, CDR2 SVGAGI, per germline (reference sequence). CDR3 coding DNA: TGTGCCAGCAGTTACATCGACACCACTGAAGCTTTCTTT. Translated: CASSYIDTTEAFF.

The chain employs TRBV5-1 and TRBJ1-3, with D unresolved. Germline loops: CDR1 SGHRS, CDR2 YFSETQ. Deletions cut 4 bases from V and 0 bases from J, with 11 bases between. This CDR3 has 15 amino acids. CDR3 DNA sequence: TGCGCCAGCAGCACCAGTCTGTACTCTGGAAACACCATATATTTT. It is translated as CASSTSLYSGNTIYF.

This clone has a single count. This rearrangement joins TRBV5-1 to TRBJ2-2, with 8 bases lining up with TRBD1. Germline loops: CDR1 SGHRS, CDR2 YFSETQ. This CDR3 region has 16 residues. V was pared by 1 base and J by 4 bases, with 6 bases of the junction left unmatched. This chain's CDR3 is CASSLLGQGITGELFF. The CDR3 DNA reads TGCGCCAGCAGCTTGCTCGGACAGGGAATCACCGGGGAGCTGTTTTTT. Filled out from reference TRBV5-1 and TRBJ2-2, the complete variable domain reads KAGVTQTPRYLIKTRGQQVTLSCSPISGHRSVSWYQQTPGQGLQFLFEYFSETQRNKGNFPGRFSGRQFSNSRSEMNVSTLELGDSALYLCASSLLGQGITGELFFGEGSRLTVL.

V usage is TRBV7-2 and J usage is TRBJ1-1; D is undetermined. Germline CDR1 SGHTA, CDR2 FQGNSA. This CDR3 comprises 14 residues. V was pared by 3 bases and J by 3 bases, with 11 bases between. The CDR3 here is CASSFDAGYTEAFF. The DNA for the CDR3 is TGTGCCAGCAGCTTCGATGCGGGGTACACTGAAGCTTTCTTT.

The V and J genes are TRBV2 and TRBJ1-1; 7 bases are a match to TRBD1. The CDR3 runs 12 residues. Germline trimming cut 8 bases from V and 4 bases from J; bases unmatched to any gene: 4. Germline CDR1 reads SNHLY; CDR2 reads FYNNEI. CDR3 DNA: TGTGCCAGCGAGCAGGGGGGCACTGAAGCTTTCTTT. It specifies CASEQGGTEAFF.

This chain connects TRBV5-6 to TRBJ1-2; a possible D gene is TRBD1 (5 bases). Trimming removed 4 bases at V and 0 bases at J, with 13 bases between. This CDR3 spans 15 amino acids. Germline V lookup: CDR1 SGHDT, CDR2 YYEEEE. The CDR3 protein is CASSIQGLSNYGYTF. The CDR3 nucleotides read TGTGCCAGCAGCATTCAGGGCCTATCTAACTATGGCTACACCTTC.

The genes are TRBV9 and TRBJ2-2; 8 nucleotides agree with TRBD1. V lost 0 bases and J lost 8; bases outside the gene matches: 6. The CDR3 contains 15 residues. Germline V CDR1 and CDR2: SGDLS, YYNGEE. The chain's CDR3 is CASSVVGTGIGELFF. CDR3 DNA sequence: TGTGCCAGCAGCGTAGTAGGGACAGGTATTGGGGAGCTGTTTTTT.

The chain links TRBV6-5 to TRBJ2-2, with 9 bases matching TRBD2. Unmatched junction bases numbered 8, after V lost 3 bases and J lost 6 bases. Germline-derived CDR1 and CDR2 are MNHEY and SVGAGI. The CDR3 covers 16 residues. In DNA form, the CDR3 reads TGTGCCAGCAGTTATAAGCGGGGGGCCAACCCCGGGGAGCTGTTTTTT. This gives the protein CASSYKRGANPGELFF.

The chain links TRBV7-9 to TRBJ2-5; the match to TRBD2 covers 7 bases. Trimming took 0 bases from V and 2 from J; bases not matched to a gene: 6. The CDR3 consists of 16 residues. Germline V gene data show CDR1 as SEHNR and CDR2 as FQNEAQ (reference sequence). The CDR3 DNA is TGTGCCAGCAGCTTAGCCCCAGCGGGACTTCAAGAGACCCAGTACTTC. It codes for CASSLAPAGLQETQYF.

This chain joins TRBV5-1 and TRBJ2-7; D is perhaps TRBD1 (5 bases). The CDR3 covers 16 residues. Looked up from germline, CDR1 is SGHRS and CDR2 is YFSETQ. Trimming left V 0 bases short and J 1 base short, with 14 bases between. The CDR3, as DNA: TGCGCCAGCAGCTTGGGAGGCAAGGGGCCTTCCTACGAGCAGTACTTC. It yields the protein CASSLGGKGPSYEQYF.

This clone was seen just once. The chain is built from TRBV7-6 and TRBJ1-5, with no clear D. The CDR3 is 19 residues long. V was clipped by 8 bases and J by 0 bases, with 26 bases between them. Per the germline V gene, CDR1 is SGHVS and CDR2 is FNYEAQ. This chain's CDR3 is CASARETPLWEHSNQPQHF. The CDR3 DNA sequence: TGTGCCAGCGCGAGGGAGACCCCCTTGTGGGAGCATAGCAATCAGCCCCAGCATTTT.